These 9 T cell receptor beta chains share one sample of origin, sequenced in a study of blood T cell repertoires in COVID-19 (dated by TCRdb to 2020 to 2021). The receptor library was made with the immunoSEQ multiplex PCR assay. TCRdb holds this immuneACCESS table with in-frame rearrangements only. Some clones are missing; in checked studies, unresolved V genes explain under half, and the rest has no known cause. The sample yields about 310,000 clones; approximately 89% were counted once. The leading ten clones occupy about a tenth of the sample. The specimen sequenced was PBMCs or T cells enriched from blood (not recorded which). The receptors were gathered from a woman aged 25 to 39 who had recovered from COVID-19.

The genes are TRBV7-9 and TRBJ1-2; maybe TRBD1 (6 bases). Germline values: CDR1 SEHNR, CDR2 FQNEAQ (reference sequence). CDR3 length: 14 amino acids. Trimming stripped 1 base from V and 4 bases from J, with 10 bases between. CDR3 bases: TGTGCCAGCAGCTTAGTGACAGGAAGCTATGGCTACACCTTC. Its translation is CASSLVTGSYGYTF.

The gene calls are TRBV10-3 and TRBJ1-2, with 7 bases matching TRBD1. The CDR3 spans 15 residues. The ends lost 4 bases at V and 0 bases at J; junction bases unmatched: 5. CDR1 is ENHRY, CDR2 SYGVKD, per germline. CDR3 in DNA: TGTGCCATCAGTGGCGGACAGGAAACTAACTATGGCTACACCTTC. It is translated as CAISGGQETNYGYTF.

The chain couples TRBV7-2 to TRBJ2-7; D gene uncertain. Germline CDR1 reads SGHTA; CDR2 reads FQGNSA. There are 14 residues in the CDR3. V gave up 6 bases and J gave up 0 bases, with 12 bases separating them. The CDR3 sequence: CASRYEAYSYEQYF. Written as DNA, the CDR3 is TGTGCCAGCAGATATGAGGCCTACTCCTACGAGCAGTACTTC.

This chain connects TRBV28 to TRBJ2-7, with 10 bases that match TRBD1. This CDR3 comprises 15 residues. Germline V gives CDR1 MDHEN, CDR2 SYDVKM. The trim removed 5 bases at V and 2 bases at J, leaving 6 bases unmatched. CDR3 loop: CASSTWTGGAYEQYF. The CDR3 DNA reads as TGTGCCAGCAGTACGTGGACAGGGGGGGCCTACGAGCAGTACTTC.

The J gene is TRBJ2-7, the V gene TRBV7-9; D may be TRBD1 (6 bases). The CDR3 spans 14 residues. Trimming cost V 2 bases and J 7 bases, with 15 bases left between them. CDR1 SEHNR and CDR2 FQNEAQ come from the germline V gene (reference sequence). The CDR3 region is CASSLLGPQGEQYF. CDR3 sequence (DNA): TGTGCCAGCAGCTTACTTGGGCCCCAGGGGGAGCAGTACTTC.

The V and J genes are TRBV11-3 and TRBJ2-1; the match to TRBD2 covers 11 bases. J was trimmed by 2 bases and V by 5 bases; bases with no gene match: 5. The germline V gene encodes CDR1 SGHNT and CDR2 YENEEA. This CDR3 contains 16 residues. The CDR3 coding sequence is TGTGCCAGCAGCCCGAGACTAGCGGGGACCTACAATGAGCAGTTCTTC. It yields the protein CASSPRLAGTYNEQFF.

J is TRBJ1-3 and V is TRBV7-6; 7 bases line up with TRBD1. In germline, CDR1 is SGHVS, CDR2 FNYEAQ. After removal of 0 bases from V and 7 bases from J, the junction contained 3 bases not matched to a gene. This CDR3 is built from 14 residues. DNA of the CDR3: TGTGCCAGCAGCTTAGCAGGGGGCACGAACACCATATATTTT. Protein: CASSLAGGTNTIYF.

The CDR3 sequence is CASSLDRAHGYTF. The CDR3, as DNA: TGTGCCAGCAGTTTGGACAGGGCTCATGGCTACACCTTC. This sequence joins TRBV28 and TRBJ1-2, with 8 bases fitting TRBD1. The CDR3 spans 13 residues. V gave up 3 bases and J gave up 6 bases; unmatched junction bases: 3. Per the germline V gene, CDR1 is MDHEN and CDR2 is SYDVKM.

V and J are TRBV29-1 and TRBJ1-2; D unresolved. Germline V gives CDR1 SQVTM, CDR2 ANQGSEA. V shed 5 bases and J shed 4 bases, with 5 bases lying between them. The CDR3 spans 10 residues. CDR3: CSVLSYGYTF. The CDR3 region has the DNA TGCAGCGTTCTCTCCTATGGCTACACCTTC.